The 6 T cell receptor beta chains listed next were all sequenced from one sample in a study of beta chain features in type 1 diabetes. Findings and limits, study-wide: Type 1 diabetes patients showed a moderate but significant shortening of TCRB CDR3s in all four CD4+ subsets.

All of the isolated RNA was reverse transcribed, so expressed TCRB transcripts were sequenced. Sequencing used immunoSEQ multiplex PCR; TCRdb keeps in-frame clones, though not all of them. The sample consists of roughly 150,000 clones, 9% to 10% of them appearing once. The antigens these receptors bind are not known. What was sequenced was central memory CD4+ T cells from blood. These receptors originate from a woman in her 30s with type 1 diabetes.

This clone occurred a few times. The CDR3 sequence is CASSPGTGGYETQYF. The CDR3 DNA follows: TGTGCCAGCAGCCCCGGGACAGGGGGCTATGAGACCCAGTACTTC. The chain recombines TRBV7-3 with TRBJ2-5, with 12 bases lining up with TRBD1. V gave up 5 bases and J gave up 5 bases; unmatched junction bases: 6. This CDR3 is 15 amino acids long. In germline, CDR1 is SGHTA, CDR2 FQGTGA.

This clone was seen a few times. The chain couples TRBV28 to TRBJ2-1; 7 bases fit TRBD1. The CDR3 loop spans 16 amino acids. Trimming took 4 bases from V and 0 from J; bases not matched to a gene: 6. CDR1 is MDHEN, CDR2 SYDVKM, per germline. CDR3 sequence (DNA): TGTGCCAGCAGTTCTCCGACAGGGAGCTCCTACAATGAGCAGTTCTTC. It encodes CASSSPTGSSYNEQFF.

In its sample, this clone was seen a few times. V usage is TRBV29-1 and J usage is TRBJ2-4; weak D call: TRBD1 (6 bases). Trimming shortened V by 2 bases and J by 8 bases, and 10 bases separated the two germline ends. The germline gives CDR1 SQVTM, CDR2 ANQGSEA. This CDR3 has 12 amino acids. In DNA, the CDR3 is TGCAGCGTTGAAAAGGGGGATTACATTCAGTACTTC. This codes for CSVEKGDYIQYF.

This clone was counted only a few times. The chain joins TRBV7-9 to TRBJ2-3; perhaps TRBD2 as D (6 bases). There are 15 residues in the CDR3. The germline V gene encodes CDR1 SEHNR and CDR2 FQNEAQ (reference sequence). Trimming shortened V by 2 bases and J by 2 bases, and 11 bases separated the two germline ends. The CDR3 DNA reads TGTGCCAGCAGCTTAAGTAGCGGACCCACAGATACGCAGTATTTT. Translating it yields CASSLSSGPTDTQYF. Full variable domain (missing parts from reference TRBV7-9 and TRBJ2-3): DTGVSQNPRHKITKRGQNVTFRCDPISEHNRLYWYRQTLGQGPEFLTYFQNEAQLEKSRLLSDRFSAERPKGSFSTLEIQRTEQGDSAMYLCASSLSSGPTDTQYFGPGTRLTVL.

This clone has only a few counts. The chain carries TRBV6-5 and TRBJ2-5; D is possibly TRBD2 (6 bases). Germline CDR1 reads MNHEY; CDR2 reads SVGAGI. The CDR3 has 13 amino acids. V lost 0 bases, J lost 4 bases, and 6 bases lay in between. The chain's CDR3 is CASSYSGGETQYF. In DNA, the CDR3 is TGTGCCAGCAGTTACTCGGGAGGAGAGACCCAGTACTTC.

CDR3 sequence (DNA): TGTGCCAGCAGCCAAGAAACGGACAGGAACAATCAGCCCCAGCATTTT. It encodes CASSQETDRNNQPQHF. This sequence joins TRBV4-2 and TRBJ1-5; 7 positions agree with TRBD1. V lost 0 bases to trimming and J lost 3 bases; unmatched junction nucleotides: 5. The CDR3 has 16 amino acids. Germline V lookup: CDR1 LGHNA, CDR2 YNFKEQ.